The clone carrying this T cell receptor beta chain was seen only once. This sample was included in a study of blood T cell repertoires in COVID-19. Study in general: Sites across the United States, Italy and Spain contributed samples from acute and convalescent COVID-19. In each case, the material was cDNA or gDNA derived from T cells, B-cell-depleted T cells, or PBMCs.

The age range of participants was about 18 to 95 years, with residence in about two dozen US areas. Participants' reported clinical history set cohort assignment. V was pared by 2 bases and J by 5 bases, with 16 bases of the junction left unmatched. This CDR3 has 20 amino acids. Germline V gene data show CDR1 as MNHNS and CDR2 as SASEGT. Assay: immunoSEQ multiplex PCR; the TCRdb copy retains only in-frame clones and omits some. Altogether 200,000 to 250,000 clones are present, roughly 90% being singletons, with the ten largest covering roughly 15%. The TCR comes from a man between 25 and 39 years old who had been exposed to COVID-19. The rearrangement uses TRBV6-1 and TRBJ2-6; 9 nucleotides line up with TRBD1. Material for sequencing was PBMCs or T cells enriched from blood (not recorded which). The CDR3 DNA follows: TGTGCCAGCAGTGAAAGGGGAGGGGGACAGGGCCCTCGGAGGGCCAACGTCCTGACTTTC. This sequence encodes CASSERGGGQGPRRANVLTF.